This T cell receptor beta chain stems from a study of technical replicates of blood from a few donors. Per the germline V gene, CDR1 is SGHTA and CDR2 is FQGNSA. V lost 4 bases and J 0 bases, leaving 9 bases between the germline ends. The CDR3 runs 14 residues. Data came from immunoSEQ multiplex PCR; TCRdb stores just in-frame clones and leaves some out. The table shows under 65,000 clones, with 70% to 90% occurring only once. Sequenced input: PBMCs. The chain is built from TRBV7-2 and TRBJ2-5; no reliable D call. This sequence was found in a human donor in good health. Some clones in this sample may be carry-over from other donors' samples. CDR3 amino acids: CASSSTPYQETQYF. The DNA for the CDR3 is TGTGCCAGCAGCTCGACACCGTACCAAGAGACCCAGTACTTC.